A single sample is the source of the 25 T cell receptor beta chains below, sequenced in a study of OX40 agonist ivuxolimab in advanced cancers. Sequenced by immunoSEQ multiplex PCR; TCRdb stores in-frame clones only, minus some. The sample shows fewer than 80,000 clones, roughly nine tenths of them seen only once. The sample here was CD4+ or CD8+ T cells sorted from blood, taken in a trial of the OX40 agonist ivuxolimab. The receptors were gathered from an adult with an advanced solid tumor such as melanoma, head and neck, liver or kidney cancer.

This chain uses TRBV7-8 with TRBJ2-7; 9 bases are shared with TRBD2. CDR3 length: 16 residues. The V gene end was trimmed by 1 base and the J gene end by 1 base; junction bases not matched to a gene: 5. CDR1 is SGHVS and CDR2 is FQNEAQ in the germline V gene. In DNA, the CDR3 is TGTGCCAGCAGCTTAGTAGCGGGAGTCGGGTCCTACGAGCAGTACTTC. Translation: CASSLVAGVGSYEQYF.

A single count supports this clone. This chain uses TRBV28 with TRBJ2-1; TRBD2 matches 7 bases. The CDR3 extends over 15 amino acids. Germline CDR1 and CDR2: MDHEN and SYDVKM. The V gene end was trimmed by 3 bases and the J gene end by 2 bases; junction bases not matched to a gene: 4. The CDR3 coding sequence is TGTGCCAGCAGTTTGACTCGGGAGGCCTACAATGAGCAGTTCTTC. It is translated as CASSLTREAYNEQFF. Complete variable domain (other parts from reference TRBV28 and TRBJ2-1): DVKVTQSSRYLVKRTGEKVFLECVQDMDHENMFWYRQDPGLGLRLIYFSYDVKMKEKGDIPEGYSVSREKKERFSLILESASTNQTSMYLCASSLTREAYNEQFFGPGTRLTVL.

V is TRBV25-1 and J is TRBJ1-4; D is perhaps TRBD1 (6 bases). The CDR3 runs 15 residues. Per the germline V gene, CDR1 is MGHDK and CDR2 is SYGVNS. Between the trimmed V and J ends, which lost 2 bases and 8 bases, there was a span of 15 bases. The CDR3 coding sequence is TGTGCCAGCAGTGAAAACCAGGGGCCTGGGGAAAAACTGTTTTTT. Encoded protein: CASSENQGPGEKLFF.

The J gene is TRBJ1-2, the V gene TRBV11-3, with 9 bases fitting TRBD1. The V segment lost 6 bases and the J segment 8 bases; nucleotides outside the gene matches: 4. Per the germline V gene, CDR1 is SGHNT and CDR2 is YENEEA. The CDR3 covers 12 residues. The CDR3 nucleotides read TGTGCCAGCAGTACCGGGACAGGGGGCTACACCTTC. This sequence encodes CASSTGTGGYTF.

The chain is built from TRBV14 and TRBJ2-1; 11 bases map to TRBD2. Germline lookup yields CDR1 SGHDN and CDR2 FVKESK. V dropped 3 bases and J dropped 7; count of bases not matched to a gene: 8. The CDR3 spans 16 residues. The CDR3 coding sequence is TGTGCCAGCAGCCACATACTAGCGGGAGAGCATAATGAGCAGTTCTTC. Residues: CASSHILAGEHNEQFF.

The chain combines TRBV9 with TRBJ2-3; TRBD2 might be the D (6 bases). The CDR3 loop spans 10 amino acids. V gave up 7 bases and J gave up 7 bases, with 7 bases separating them. Germline CDR1 and CDR2: SGDLS and YYNGEE. CDR3 in amino acids: CASGGNTQYF. The CDR3 DNA follows: TGTGCCAGCGGGGGGAATACGCAGTATTTT.

The chain has TRBV25-1 and TRBJ2-7; D gene ambiguous. This CDR3 region has 14 residues. V lost 3 bases to trimming and J lost 1 base, with 10 bases between them. The germline V gene has CDR1 MGHDK and CDR2 SYGVNS. DNA for the CDR3: TGTGCCAGCAGTGACGATGGCGGTTCCTACGAGCAGTACTTC. It encodes CASSDDGGSYEQYF.

V gene TRBV7-3 combines with J gene TRBJ2-7; D perhaps matches TRBD1 (6 bases). The CDR3 has 14 amino acids. Germline assignment: CDR1 SGHTA and CDR2 FQGTGA. The V end was cut by 5 bases, the J end by 3 bases, with 14 bases between. DNA of the CDR3: TGTGCCAGCAGCCCCGGGCAGGGGTACTACGAGCAGTACTTC. Protein sequence: CASSPGQGYYEQYF.

The rearrangement joins TRBV5-6 to TRBJ2-2; D uncertain. The CDR3 spans 14 residues. In germline, CDR1 is SGHDT, CDR2 YYEEEE. Trimming cost V 6 bases and J 5 bases, with 14 bases left between them. The chain's CDR3 is CASIKYQFTGELFF. The CDR3 DNA reads TGTGCCAGCATCAAGTACCAATTTACCGGGGAGCTGTTTTTT.

The chain is built from TRBV11-1 and TRBJ2-7; possibly TRBD1 for D (5 bases). V lost 5 bases, J lost 5 bases, and 22 bases lay in between. The CDR3 has 16 residues. Germline CDR1 SGHAT, CDR2 FQDESV (reference sequence). CDR3 residues: CASSPPTLGELHEQYF. The CDR3 nucleotides read TGTGCCAGCAGCCCACCGACATTAGGGGAACTACACGAGCAGTACTTC.

The rearrangement uses TRBV6-1 and TRBJ2-7, with D perhaps assigned TRBD1 or TRBD2 (5 bases each). V dropped 8 bases and J dropped 2 bases, with 13 bases sitting between them. The germline CDR1 and CDR2 sequences are MNHNS and SASEGT. This CDR3 has 13 amino acids. In DNA form, the CDR3 reads TGTGCCAGCTCCTACGGGACCCCCTACGAGCAGTACTTC. Protein product: CASSYGTPYEQYF.

The chain carries TRBV6-5 and TRBJ1-5; 9 bases match TRBD1. There are 15 residues in the CDR3. V lost 4 bases and J lost 2; bases outside the gene matches: 3. CDR1 MNHEY and CDR2 SVGAGI come from the germline V gene. The CDR3 coding sequence is TGTGCCAGCAGTTTAGGGACAGGGCGCAATCAGCCCCAGCATTTT. Translating gives CASSLGTGRNQPQHF.

This clone was found a few times. The chain carries TRBV4-3 and TRBJ1-1; 11 bases align to TRBD1. CDR1 is LGHNA, CDR2 YSLEER, per germline. This CDR3 has 18 amino acids. V lost 0 bases and J lost 4; bases outside the gene matches: 10. This CDR3 is CASSQDIPGQGVSTEAFF. The CDR3, as DNA: TGCGCCAGCAGCCAAGATATCCCGGGACAGGGGGTTAGCACTGAAGCTTTCTTT.

This clone appeared a single time. The rearrangement uses TRBV30 and TRBJ2-7, with TRBD2 identical over 7 bases. CDR3 length equals 15 residues. In germline, CDR1 is GTSNPN, CDR2 SVGIG (reference sequence). The J segment lost 6 bases and the V segment lost 0 bases, leaving 11 bases of the junction unmatched. CDR3 region: CAWSVLGKGEGEQYF. DNA of the CDR3: TGTGCCTGGAGTGTACTGGGGAAAGGGGAGGGCGAGCAGTACTTC.

J is TRBJ2-3 and V is TRBV7-9, with TRBD2 matching over 7 bases. V lost 4 bases and J lost 1; bases outside the gene matches: 5. This CDR3 region has 15 residues. Germline V gene sequence: CDR1 SEHNR, CDR2 FQNEAQ (reference sequence). CDR3: CASSSSSGGTDTQYF. The CDR3 DNA sequence: TGTGCCAGCAGCTCATCTAGCGGAGGCACAGATACGCAGTATTTT. Looking up the rest from reference TRBV7-9 and TRBJ2-3 gives the full variable domain: DTGVSQNPRHKITKRGQNVTFRCDPISEHNRLYWYRQTLGQGPEFLTYFQNEAQLEKSRLLSDRFSAERPKGSFSTLEIQRTEQGDSAMYLCASSSSSGGTDTQYFGPGTRLTVL.

The chain has TRBV28 and TRBJ2-1, with TRBD2 matching over 11 bases. Trimming cost V 3 bases and J 7 bases; bases outside gene matches: 8. The germline V gene has CDR1 MDHEN and CDR2 SYDVKM. The CDR3 has 16 residues. The CDR3 reads CASSLKIAGGGNEQFF. The CDR3, as DNA: TGTGCCAGCAGTTTGAAAATAGCGGGAGGGGGGAATGAGCAGTTCTTC.

This clone was detected a few times. This chain connects TRBV27 to TRBJ2-2, with D maybe TRBD1 (6 bases). This CDR3 has 16 residues. V was pared by 1 base and J by 6 bases, with 15 bases between. CDR1 and CDR2 (germline): MNHEY, SMNVEV (reference sequence). CDR3 amino acids: CASSLWGLAGAGELFF. CDR3 nucleotide sequence: TGTGCCAGCAGTTTATGGGGGCTAGCAGGCGCCGGGGAGCTGTTTTTT.

The V gene is TRBV5-6, the J gene TRBJ2-7; D gene ambiguous. This CDR3 spans 16 amino acids. CDR1 SGHDT and CDR2 YYEEEE come from the germline V gene. With 2 bases removed from V and 2 bases from J, the gap between germline ends came to 17 bases. CDR3 in amino acids: CASSLEQTSRPYEQYF. The CDR3 DNA reads TGTGCCAGCAGCTTAGAGCAGACGAGTCGACCCTACGAGCAGTACTTC.

The rearrangement links TRBV28 to TRBJ2-5, with a tentative D call TRBD2 (5 bases). The DNA end favors TRBJ2-7, so the J call may be wrong. This CDR3 contains 15 residues. Looked up from germline, CDR1 is MDHEN and CDR2 is SYDVKM. The CDR3 DNA is TGTGCCAGCAGTGAAGGGAGAGGTCCCACCTACGAGCAGTACTTC. Residues: CASSEGRGPTYEQYF.

The gene calls are TRBV30 and TRBJ1-6, with D unclear. From germline, CDR1 is GTSNPN and CDR2 SVGIG (reference sequence). V shed 4 bases and J shed 10 bases, with 14 bases lying between them. The CDR3 contains 13 residues. The CDR3 region has the DNA TGTGCCTGGACAGTAAACGGCCAATCACCCCTCCACTTT. It specifies CAWTVNGQSPLHF.

The V and J genes are TRBV7-8 and TRBJ2-1; 8 positions match TRBD2. Germline V gene lookup returns CDR1 SGHVS and CDR2 FQNEAQ. V was clipped by 5 bases and J by 4 bases; unmatched bases: 10. The CDR3 contains 16 residues. For the CDR3, the DNA is TGTGCCAGCAGCCGTGTACTAGCGGAAACTTACAATGAGCAGTTCTTC. Translated: CASSRVLAETYNEQFF.

V usage is TRBV4-3 and J usage is TRBJ2-1, with 7 nucleotides matching TRBD2. This CDR3 is built from 18 residues. Germline CDR1 reads LGHNA; CDR2 reads YSLEER. With V trimmed by 2 bases and J by 6 bases, 16 bases remained unmatched. The CDR3 sequence is CASSQYFPEWEGPNEQFF. Here the CDR3 DNA reads TGCGCCAGCAGCCAATATTTTCCAGAGTGGGAGGGCCCCAATGAGCAGTTCTTC.

The chain joins TRBV9 to TRBJ2-1; 7 bases agree with TRBD1. Germline-derived CDR1 and CDR2 are SGDLS and YYNGEE. The CDR3 runs 15 residues. V lost 3 bases, J lost 8 bases, and 11 bases stayed unmatched. The DNA for the CDR3 is TGTGCCAGCAGCGAACGGGGACAGTCAATTGATGAGCAGTTCTTC. It is translated as CASSERGQSIDEQFF.

Concerning this clone: At one end, the junction sequence differs from germline, possibly due to a read error. The CDR3 DNA reads TGTGCTAGCAGCTTTTTGACAGGGGGAGAGAACACTGAAGCTTTCTTT. It yields the protein CASSFLTGGENTEAFF. The chain carries TRBV7-7 and TRBJ1-1, with 9 positions matching TRBD1. This CDR3 comprises 16 residues. Germline-derived CDR1 and CDR2 are SSHAT and FNYEAQ (reference sequence).

The chain has TRBV5-6 and TRBJ2-3; TRBD2 is a possible D gene (7 bases). Deletions cut 4 bases from V and 2 bases from J, with 14 bases between. Germline V gene data show CDR1 as SGHDT and CDR2 as YYEEEE. The CDR3 sequence is 15 residues long. The DNA for the CDR3 is TGTGCCAGCAGCCTAGAGCGGGACAACACAGATACGCAGTATTTT. Encoded protein: CASSLERDNTDTQYF. The whole variable domain, remainder taken from reference TRBV5-6 and TRBJ2-3, is DAGVTQSPTHLIKTRGQQVTLRCSPKSGHDTVSWYQQALGQGPQFIFQYYEEEERQRGNFPDRFSGHQFPNYSSELNVNALLLGDSALYLCASSLERDNTDTQYFGPGTRLTVL.